This T cell receptor beta chain was recorded in a study of T-cell memory formation after mild COVID-19. As regards this clonotype: The antigen is unknown.

It was 5'RACE with constant-segment primers that produced the TCR alpha and TCR beta cDNA libraries, which carried sample barcodes and UMIs. Each CDR3 protein is one row after TCRdb ran MiXCR on the 5' RACE reads. Of under 300,000 distinct CDR3 sequences in the sample, 16% were seen once. Study outcomes and limitations: CD4/CD8 balance characterized clones contracting day 15 to 85, and CD4+ skew characterized later expanders. The CD4+ clones that contracted clustered mainly within CM and EM, and the CD8+ clones concentrated in EMRA. Detection of some responders pre-infection suggested pre-existing cross-reactive memory T cells participated.

Germline V gene lookup returns CDR1 SGHAT and CDR2 FQNNGV. This CDR3 is built from 11 residues. V dropped 5 bases and J dropped 10; count of bases not matched to a gene: 3. The sequencing input was PBMCs or a T cell subset sorted from them (not recorded which). This sequence joins TRBV11-2 and TRBJ2-5, with TRBD2 identical over 8 bases. The TCR was taken from a man younger than 30 who had mild COVID-19 (a few samples of this study predate the infection). Cell type and time point are not known. The CDR3, as DNA: TGTGCCAGCAGCCTCGGGGGGGACCAGTACTTC. It encodes CASSLGGDQYF.